The sequence of this T cell receptor (beta chain) was determined in a study of blood T cells in healthy people across ages. Overall study results and limits: Across samples, TCR beta diversity tracked strongly with naive T cell percentage.

Using a J-beta primer mix together with a sample-barcoded 5' primer, a second PCR was run for about 6 to 11 cycles. TCRdb re-derived calls from the 5' RACE reads in MiXCR, one entry per CDR3 protein. The table records 1,300,000 or so distinct CDR3 sequences, almost 60% of them present only once. Germline V lookup: CDR1 MNHNY, CDR2 SVGAGI (reference sequence). Trimming at V came to 6 bases and at J to 8 bases, leaving 9 bases not matched to a gene. The CDR3 consists of 16 residues. On this clonotype: Its antigen is still unknown.

This receptor was obtained from a man aged 18 to 35 in good health. V usage is TRBV6-6 and J usage is TRBJ2-1; 14 bases line up with TRBD2. The sample comprised blood. The CDR3 sequence: CASSPEGGLAGDEQFF. DNA for the CDR3: TGTGCCAGCAGCCCAGAGGGGGGACTAGCGGGAGATGAGCAGTTCTTC.